Included here is one T cell receptor (beta chain) sequence, with context. The antigen is not known. This sample was taken from a study of beta chain features in type 1 diabetes. Background on the study: Taken together, all samples contributed some 100 million examined sorted cells.

Of the isolated RNA, all was reverse transcribed, and so the sequenced material was expressed TCRB transcripts. Generated by immunoSEQ multiplex PCR, the TCRdb table keeps only in-frame clones and is missing some. This sample carries some 150,000 clones, about 13% of them seen once, and the ten largest clones take around 1.2%. This CDR3 is built from 14 residues. The V end was cut by 4 bases, the J end by 3 bases, with 13 bases between. The germline V gene encodes CDR1 SGHRS and CDR2 YFSETQ. Broader study findings: Shortening of TCRB CDR3s, moderate but significant, appeared in all four CD4+ subsets of Type 1 diabetes patients.

The chain joins TRBV5-1 to TRBJ2-5; the D gene is possibly TRBD2 (5 bases). The sequenced sample was central memory CD4+ T cells from blood. This clonotype was sampled from a young man with type 1 diabetes. In DNA, the CDR3 is TGCGCCAGCAGCGGGTGGTGGGGAGAAGAGACCCAGTACTTC. Its translation is CASSGWWGEETQYF.